These 10 T cell receptor beta chains were all obtained from the same sample, sequenced in a study of blood T cells in healthy people across ages. A sample-barcoded 5' primer and a J-beta primer mix were used in a second PCR of roughly 7 to 12 cycles. From the 5' RACE reads, TCRdb called clonotypes with MiXCR, one entry per CDR3 protein. The sample lists approximately 830,000 distinct CDR3 sequences; around 62% were seen once. The material sequenced was blood. These receptors were taken from a man between 25 and 39 years old in good health.

V usage is TRBV28 and J usage is TRBJ2-7; weak D call: TRBD1 (5 bases). The end of the DNA aligns better with TRBJ2-5, so the J call may be wrong. The CDR3 is made up of 13 amino acids. The germline V gene encodes CDR1 MDHEN and CDR2 SYDVKM. CDR3 coding DNA: TGTGCCAGCAGACGAAGACAGCCGGAGACCCAGTACTTC. Protein: CASRRRQPETQYF.

The chain links TRBV29-1 to TRBJ2-3; no clear D gene. V was trimmed by 7 bases and J by 2 bases, leaving 10 bases between them. This CDR3 is built from 12 residues. The V gene's germline CDR1 is SQVTM and CDR2 ANQGSEA. CDR3 sequence reads: CSAPLITDTQYF. The DNA for the CDR3 is TGCAGCGCACCCCTAATCACAGATACGCAGTATTTT.

This clonotype was observed a single time. This rearrangement joins TRBV12-3 or TRBV12-4 to TRBJ1-2, with TRBD1 identical over 10 bases. V was clipped by 6 bases and J by 6 bases; unmatched bases: 10. The length of the CDR3 is 15 residues. The chain's CDR3 is CASSGFHGQGDGYTF. DNA of the CDR3: TGTGCCAGCAGCGGGTTTCACGGACAGGGGGATGGCTACACCTTC.

This clonotype occurred a few times. The chain joins TRBV4-3 to TRBJ1-2; D is uncertain. Looked up from germline, CDR1 is LGHNA and CDR2 is YSLEER. Trimming shortened V by 0 bases and J by 0 bases, and 14 bases separated the two germline ends. The CDR3 is 17 residues long. The CDR3 loop reads CASSQDADVVTNYGYTF. The CDR3 nucleotides are TGCGCCAGCAGCCAAGATGCCGATGTGGTTACTAACTATGGCTACACCTTC.

V is TRBV4-2 and J is TRBJ2-7, with 11 bases aligning to TRBD2. Losses at the gene ends were 2 bases for V and 3 bases for J; bases not matched to a gene: 6. This CDR3 is built from 16 residues. Looked up from germline, CDR1 is LGHNA and CDR2 is YNFKEQ. The CDR3 loop is CASSQPASGGIYEQYF. CDR3 bases: TGTGCCAGCAGCCAACCAGCTAGCGGGGGGATCTACGAGCAGTACTTC.

The chain is built from TRBV25-1 and TRBJ2-7; D not resolved. CDR1 MGHDK and CDR2 SYGVNS come from the germline V gene. V lost 2 bases and J lost 1, with 9 bases in between. There are 14 residues in the CDR3. The CDR3 spells CASSEQLFSYEQYF. CDR3 nucleotide sequence: TGTGCCAGCAGTGAACAGCTTTTTTCCTACGAGCAGTACTTC.

V usage is TRBV5-1 and J usage is TRBJ2-4; weak D call: TRBD1 (6 bases). Germline V gene data show CDR1 as SGHRS and CDR2 as YFSETQ. Trimming removed 1 base at V and 13 bases at J, with 18 bases between. The CDR3 spans 14 residues. DNA for the CDR3: TGCGCCAGCAGCTTGTGGGCAGGGGATCATGAGCAGTACTTC. Protein product: CASSLWAGDHEQYF. Complete variable domain (other parts from reference TRBV5-1 and TRBJ2-4): KAGVTQTPRYLIKTRGQQVTLSCSPISGHRSVSWYQQTPGQGLQFLFEYFSETQRNKGNFPGRFSGRQFSNSRSEMNVSTLELGDSALYLCASSLWAGDHEQYFGAGTRLSVL.

A remark on this clonotype: Sequence at one end of the junction differs from germline and may be a read error. The chain couples TRBV6-4 to TRBJ2-2; D ambiguous. This CDR3 is 13 amino acids long. CDR1 and CDR2 (germline): MRHNA, SNTAGT. The CDR3 DNA sequence: TGTGCCAACAGTGAGACCGTCACCGGGGAGCTGTTTTTT. Translated, it gives CANSETVTGELFF.

CDR3 loop: CAWSSGEVIQYF. CDR3 nucleotide sequence: TGTGCCTGGAGTAGCGGGGAAGTCATTCAGTACTTC. V gene TRBV30 combines with J gene TRBJ2-4; 7 nucleotides line up with TRBD2. This CDR3 region has 12 residues. Germline values: CDR1 GTSNPN, CDR2 SVGIG (reference sequence). J was trimmed by 9 bases and V by 2 bases; bases with no gene match: 4.

The CDR3 loop is CASSFNDGFLPYEQYF. CDR3 DNA: TGTGCCAGCAGCTTCAACGACGGTTTTCTCCCCTACGAGCAGTACTTC. V gene TRBV5-5 combines with J gene TRBJ2-7, with D unclear. CDR1 is SGHKS, CDR2 YYEKEE, per germline (reference sequence). V gave up 2 bases and J gave up 2 bases, with 17 bases separating them. The CDR3 is 16 residues long.